These T cell receptor beta chains were read from a single sample in a study of T cells in Graves' hyperthyroidism and ophthalmopathy. MiXCR, applied by TCRdb to the multiplex PCR reads, yields one record per CDR3 protein. The sample includes roughly 500,000 distinct CDR3 sequences, 40% to 50% of them seen just once. Sequencing used peripheral blood or thyroid tissue (not recorded which). These receptors all come from an adult woman with Graves' disease, either hyperthyroidism or ophthalmopathy (not recorded which). Each CDR3 is given with its conserved first and last residue. D genes are given only for firm matches. Rows give clone size only sometimes, using once, few, many, or a class for an expanded clone.

CDR3nt: TGTGCCAGCAGCTTGGGGGGGCACATGAACACTGAAGCTTTCTTT; CDR3aa: CASSLGGHMNTEAFF; d_gene: NA; v_gene: TRBV5-6; j_gene: TRBJ1-1; abundance: many
CDR3nt: TGTGCCAGCAGTCAACTGGGAAATCAGCCCCAGCATTTT; CDR3aa: CASSQLGNQPQHF; d_gene: NA; v_gene: TRBV12-3/TRBV12-4; j_gene: TRBJ1-5; abundance: NA
CDR3nt: TGCAGCGTTGCCTCGGGGAGAAGCAATCAGCCCCAGCATTTT; CDR3aa: CSVASGRSNQPQHF; d_gene: NA; v_gene: TRBV29-1; j_gene: TRBJ1-5; abundance: many
CDR3nt: TGTGCCAGCAGCGCCGGGGGGGGAATCACTGGAAACACCATATATTTT; CDR3aa: CASSAGGGITGNTIYF; d_gene: NA; v_gene: TRBV9; j_gene: TRBJ1-3; abundance: many
CDR3nt: TGCGCCAGCAGCCCTGGGTGGGACACTGAAGCTTTCTTT; CDR3aa: CASSPGWDTEAFF; d_gene: NA; v_gene: TRBV5-1; j_gene: TRBJ1-1; abundance: NA
CDR3nt: TGTGCCATCAGTGAGTCGCGCACTAAAGCTTTCTTT; CDR3aa: CAISESRTKAFF; d_gene: NA; v_gene: TRBV10-3; j_gene: TRBJ1-1; abundance: NA
CDR3nt: TGTGCCAGCATCCTAGACAGGGCCGAGACCCAGTACTTC; CDR3aa: CASILDRAETQYF; d_gene: TRBD1; v_gene: TRBV7-3; j_gene: TRBJ2-5; abundance: few
CDR3nt: TGTGCCAGCAGTGAAGGGGGGGCAGTTCGTACTGAAGCTTTCTTT; CDR3aa: CASSEGGAVRTEAFF; d_gene: NA; v_gene: TRBV2; j_gene: TRBJ1-1; abundance: NA
CDR3nt: TGTGCCACCAGCAGCCGGGACAGGGTGTACGAGCAGTACTTC; CDR3aa: CATSSRDRVYEQYF; d_gene: TRBD1; v_gene: TRBV15; j_gene: TRBJ2-7; abundance: NA
CDR3nt: TGTGCCATTGCAGCCGGGGCGCGGGGAGAGACCCAGTACTTC; CDR3aa: CAIAAGARGETQYF; d_gene: NA; v_gene: TRBV6-1; j_gene: TRBJ2-5; abundance: NA
CDR3nt: TGCGCCAGCGCCCCCGGGACTAGCGGGAGCCACGAGCAGTACTTC; CDR3aa: CASAPGTSGSHEQYF; d_gene: TRBD2; v_gene: TRBV5-1; j_gene: TRBJ2-7; abundance: once
CDR3nt: TGTGCCAGCGGGACTTCTGGAAACACCATATATTTT; CDR3aa: CASGTSGNTIYF; d_gene: NA; v_gene: TRBV7-3; j_gene: TRBJ1-3; abundance: NA
CDR3nt: TGTGCCACCAGCAGAGACCCAAACTATGGCTACACCTTC; CDR3aa: CATSRDPNYGYTF; d_gene: NA; v_gene: TRBV15; j_gene: TRBJ1-2; abundance: few
CDR3nt: TGTGCCAGTAGAATCGACAGTCTGAACACTGAAGCTTTCTTT; CDR3aa: CASRIDSLNTEAFF; d_gene: NA; v_gene: TRBV19; j_gene: TRBJ1-1; abundance: many
CDR3nt: TGTGCCAGCAGCATCCAGCGGACCTCCTACGAGCAGTACTTC; CDR3aa: CASSIQRTSYEQYF; d_gene: NA; v_gene: TRBV11-2; j_gene: TRBJ2-7; abundance: many
CDR3nt: TGTGCCAGCAGCTTAGCGAGCGTAATGAACACTGAAGCTTTCTTT; CDR3aa: CASSLASVMNTEAFF; d_gene: NA; v_gene: TRBV7-2; j_gene: TRBJ1-1; abundance: many
CDR3nt: TGTGCCAGCAGGTTGGGGGGCAGGACATTGGAGACCCAGTACTTC; CDR3aa: CASRLGGRTLETQYF; d_gene: NA; v_gene: TRBV6-5; j_gene: TRBJ2-5; abundance: few
CDR3nt: TGTGCCAGCAGAGCATCCGGGACAACTGGAAACACCATATATTTT; CDR3aa: CASRASGTTGNTIYF; d_gene: NA; v_gene: TRBV5-5; j_gene: TRBJ1-3; abundance: NA
CDR3nt: TGTGCCAGCAGCTTCGGACAGGCTGCGGAGACCCAGTACTTC; CDR3aa: CASSFGQAAETQYF; d_gene: TRBD1; v_gene: TRBV5-5; j_gene: TRBJ2-5; abundance: many
CDR3nt: TGTGCCAGCAGCCCCCCCCGAAGAAGGACTAGGGGAGAGACCCAGTACTTC; CDR3aa: CASSPPRRRTRGETQYF; d_gene: TRBD2; v_gene: TRBV7-2; j_gene: TRBJ2-5; abundance: NA
CDR3nt: TGCAGTGCACAGACAGAAGGATACTATGGCTACACCTTC; CDR3aa: CSAQTEGYYGYTF; d_gene: NA; v_gene: TRBV20-1; j_gene: TRBJ1-2; abundance: NA
CDR3nt: TGTGCCAGCAGCTTAGCTCCAACTAGCCCCGAGACCCAGTACTTC; CDR3aa: CASSLAPTSPETQYF; d_gene: NA; v_gene: TRBV7-2; j_gene: TRBJ2-5; abundance: many
CDR3nt: TGTGCCAGCACCCCGGCAGGGGAGATTTCACCCCTCCACTTT; CDR3aa: CASTPAGEISPLHF; d_gene: NA; v_gene: TRBV11-2; j_gene: TRBJ1-6; abundance: NA
CDR3nt: TGTGCCAGCAGCTTAAATCGGGGCCATGGCTACACCTTC; CDR3aa: CASSLNRGHGYTF; d_gene: NA; v_gene: TRBV7-2; j_gene: TRBJ1-2; abundance: many
CDR3nt: TGCAGTGCTAGAGCAGAACAGGGAGGCGAGCAGTACTTC; CDR3aa: CSARAEQGGEQYF; d_gene: NA; v_gene: TRBV20-1; j_gene: TRBJ2-7; abundance: many
CDR3nt: TGTGCTAGTGGGGACTCTGGGGCCAACGTCCTGACTTTC; CDR3aa: CASGDSGANVLTF; d_gene: NA; v_gene: TRBV12-5; j_gene: TRBJ2-6; abundance: NA
CDR3nt: TGTGCCATCAGTGCGGGACAGCCTTATGGCTACACCTTC; CDR3aa: CAISAGQPYGYTF; d_gene: TRBD1; v_gene: TRBV10-3; j_gene: TRBJ1-2; abundance: NA
CDR3nt: TGTGCCAGCAGTGTCCGGGACTGGAATTCACCCCTCCACTTT; CDR3aa: CASSVRDWNSPLHF; d_gene: NA; v_gene: TRBV25-1; j_gene: TRBJ1-6; abundance: many